This T cell receptor (beta chain) was sequenced in a study of shared clonotypes between healthy human individuals. In the study overall: The donor group consisted of a couple of women and a few men, aged 18 to 49. Study observations and caveats: Among donors, clonotype sharing was expected to be affected by sequencing depth.

With regard to this clone: Its antigen is currently unknown.

Deep-level settings were used for running the assay. Ten immunoSEQ deep assay plates were used to sequence unsorted PBMC DNA. Sequenced by immunoSEQ multiplex PCR; TCRdb stores in-frame clones only, minus some. The table records some 500,000 clones, roughly 80% of them present only once. This CDR3 is built from 16 residues. The germline CDR1 and CDR2 sequences are SGHRS and YFSETQ. The V and J ends lost 4 bases and 7 bases, in that order; junction bases with no gene match: 15. V and J are TRBV5-1 and TRBJ2-7, with 9 nucleotides matching TRBD1. Sequencing was carried out using PBMCs. The sequence came from a woman aged 40 to 50 in good health. Some clones in this sample may be carry-over from other donors' samples. The DNA for the CDR3 is TGCGCCAGCAGCCAAAATGTCCCGGGACAGGGTGGTGAGCAGTACTTC. Its translation is CASSQNVPGQGGEQYF.